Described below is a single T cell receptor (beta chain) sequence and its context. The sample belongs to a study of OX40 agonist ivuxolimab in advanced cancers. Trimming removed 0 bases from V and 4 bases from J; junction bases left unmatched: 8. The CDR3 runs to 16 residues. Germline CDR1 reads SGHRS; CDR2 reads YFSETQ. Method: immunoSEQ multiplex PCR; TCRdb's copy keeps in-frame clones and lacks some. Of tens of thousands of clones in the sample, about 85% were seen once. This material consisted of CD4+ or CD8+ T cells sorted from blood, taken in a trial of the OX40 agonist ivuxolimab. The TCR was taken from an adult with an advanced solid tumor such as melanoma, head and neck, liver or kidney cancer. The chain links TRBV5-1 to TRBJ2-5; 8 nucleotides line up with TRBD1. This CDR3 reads CASSLAWAGGGETQYF. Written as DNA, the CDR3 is TGCGCCAGCAGCTTGGCCTGGGCAGGGGGCGGAGAGACCCAGTACTTC.